These 6 T cell receptor beta chains share one sample of origin, sequenced in a study of TIL therapy for anti-PD-1-resistant metastatic lung cancer. Described time point: pre-treatment sample, taken before nivolumab and TIL therapy. This was the immunoSEQ v3 assay. Assay used: immunoSEQ multiplex PCR; TCRdb lists only in-frame clones, some missing. The sample consists of about 19,000 clones, over 75% of them appearing once. Sequencing was performed on blood, taken at baseline. These receptors originate from a person aged 25-79 years with non-small cell lung cancer.

This clone occurred a few times. The rearrangement uses TRBV4-2 and TRBJ1-6, with D possibly TRBD1 on 5 matching bases. The ends were cut back, 3 bases at V and 8 bases at J, with 17 bases in the middle. This CDR3 is built from 16 residues. Germline assignment: CDR1 LGHNA and CDR2 YNFKEQ. The DNA for the CDR3 is TGTGCCAGCAGCCAGGATACTCGGGGGGGGGATTCACCCCTCCACTTT. This sequence encodes CASSQDTRGGDSPLHF.

The rearrangement uses TRBV27 and TRBJ1-5; D perhaps matches TRBD1 (6 bases). The CDR3 is made up of 18 amino acids. Looked up from germline, CDR1 is MNHEY and CDR2 is SMNVEV (reference sequence). V was trimmed by 5 bases and J by 4 bases, leaving 24 bases between them. The DNA of the CDR3 is TGTGCCAGCAGTCCCGCCGTCTCGCGGAGGGGGACGAATCAGCCCCAGCATTTT. Amino acid sequence: CASSPAVSRRGTNQPQHF.

This chain joins TRBV28 and TRBJ2-1; D is possibly TRBD1 or TRBD2 (5 bases each). The germline V and J ends were trimmed by 11 bases and 3 bases, with 8 bases remaining between them. Germline values: CDR1 MDHEN, CDR2 SYDVKM. The CDR3 has 11 amino acids. The CDR3 region has the DNA TGTGCCGGGGGTCTCTACAATGAGCAGTTCTTC. Translation: CAGGLYNEQFF.

V gene TRBV3-1 (or the pseudogene TRBV3-2) combines with J gene TRBJ2-7; no definite D call. CDR1 and CDR2 (germline): LGHDT, YNNKEL (reference sequence). The CDR3 is made up of 16 amino acids. V lost 0 bases and J 3 bases, leaving 15 bases between the germline ends. CDR3: CASSQDTHGSFYEQYF. The CDR3 DNA reads TGTGCCAGCAGCCAAGATACCCACGGCTCCTTCTACGAGCAGTACTTC.

The chain employs TRBV6-5 and TRBJ1-2; 8 nucleotides match TRBD1. CDR1 and CDR2 from the germline V gene are MNHEY and SVGAGI. This CDR3 is built from 14 residues. Trimming removed 5 bases from V and 8 bases from J; junction bases left unmatched: 10. For the CDR3, the DNA is TGTGCCAGCAGTAAGGACAGGGACCCACAGGGCTACACCTTC. This encodes CASSKDRDPQGYTF.

The gene calls are TRBV5-1 and TRBJ1-1; tentative D call: TRBD1 (5 bases). The V gene lost 4 bases and the J gene lost 3 bases, with 19 bases spanning the gap. Germline loops: CDR1 SGHRS, CDR2 YFSETQ. The CDR3 has 16 residues. CDR3 sequence reads: CASSDGTALGDTEAFF. The CDR3 DNA is TGCGCCAGCAGCGACGGGACGGCTTTAGGAGACACTGAAGCTTTCTTT.